This T cell receptor (beta chain) appears in the sequencing data of a study of T cells in tumors after PD-1 blockade (dated by TCRdb to about 2019). Turning to the overall study: Patients with prior checkpoint blockade, systemic immunosuppressant use, or recent radiotherapy or other anti-cancer therapy within 4 weeks were excluded. To compare blood and tumor clonotypes, bulk TCR sequencing was performed on 9 to 10 peripheral blood samples from 5 patients. On average, peripheral blood samples had 120,000 or so TCR templates (range roughly 24,000-280,000) and 35,000 to 45,000 unique clonotypes. RECIST version 1.1 was the standard used to evaluate clinical response. Patients were treated with either pembrolizumab 200 mg every 3 weeks or cemiplimab 350 mg every 2 weeks. Paired single-cell RNA and TCR sequencing was done in the study on site-matched tumors from patients with BCC or SCC, both before and after anti-PD-1 therapy. Ongoing daily vismodegib 150 mg was also given to a subset of patients during anti-PD-1 treatment. Results and caveats for the whole study, not just this receptor: The source of novel T cell clones was not identified and could include lymphoid organs or rare unexpanded clones within the tumor or its periphery. About 40% of TCR clonotypes from the tumor were detected in blood, and certain novel exhausted tumor clones were present in blood collected before treatment, which suggests recruitment from the periphery.

On this clone: Which antigen it targets is not known. Base qualities are not provided; no much larger clone lies one nucleotide away.

This specimen's time point label, per the study, means: before anti-PD-1 therapy. For bulk TCRbeta sequencing, genomic DNA was extracted from tumor biopsies or peripheral blood, and input amounts ranged from roughly 600 ng to 6,004 ng. Histologically proven advanced or metastatic basal or squamous cell carcinoma was present in all patients, all of whom were poor candidates for surgical resection. Of the 11 patients making up the basal cell carcinoma cohort, several underwent bulk tumor TCR sequencing. The immunoSEQ platform was used to carry out deep TCRbeta sequencing. Per the original workflow: For further analysis, only productive rearrangements were exported out of the immunoSEQ Analyzer. Bulk TCRbeta clonotypes were assigned T cell phenotypes by matching to single-cell RNA+TCR-seq clones sharing the same TCRbeta sequence. Using bulk TCR sequencing data, clone enrichment in tumor was calculated by dividing a clone's tumor frequency by the same clone's PBMC frequency. TCRs were sorted with GLIPH into specificity groups, meaning clusters of distinct TCRs that share CDR3 motifs and likely recognize common antigens. The source is immuneACCESS, and TCRdb retained only in-frame sequences with V and J called. Part of the clones is not carried over; for the studies checked, unresolved V genes explain less than half of this, and the remainder is unexplained. V, J and clone size are taken as reported in that table, and D and trimming were inferred from the DNA itself. The table for this sample lists about 47,000 clones; approximately 75% of them were counted only once. The ten largest account for approximately 15% of the sample.

Reading from cysteine to phenylalanine, the CDR3 counts 16 amino acids. The read is trimmed to its CDR3 DNA, 48 bases read in frame from base 1. V and J lose 3 bases and 6 bases, and a span of 19 bases separates them. According to the germline V gene (reference sequence), CDR1 reads WNHNN and CDR2 reads SYGVQD. This receptor chain uses TRBV10-1 and TRBJ2-3; perhaps TRBD1 is the D gene, with 6 bases matching. This receptor was obtained from a human donor with basal cell carcinoma. The sequencing used PBMCs, collected before anti-PD-1 treatment. The nucleotides are TGCGCCAGCAGTGATCTGACGGTCCAGGGGTTGGATACGCAGTATTTT. It translates to CASSDLTVQGLDTQYF.